Listed below are T cell receptor beta chains from one sample, sequenced in a study of cytomegalovirus exposure and HLA in healthy donors. The data were produced by immunoSEQ multiplex PCR, yet TCRdb's version contains in-frame clones alone and is incomplete. The sample has about 110,000 clones, over 70% seen once. Sequences were obtained from PBMCs. Source of these receptors: a man younger than 40 in good health and CMV-seronegative. Both conserved end residues are part of each CDR3. D genes are given only for firm matches. Clone size is shown for a subset of rows, as once, few, many or a class of expanded clone.

j_call: TRBJ2-3; d_call: TRBD1; clone_size: NA; cdr3_length: 13; v_call: TRBV29-1; cdr3_aa: CSVPGQRTDTQYF; cdr3_nt: TGCAGCGTTCCGGGACAGAGAACAGATACGCAGTATTTT
j_call: TRBJ1-4; d_call: NA; clone_size: NA; cdr3_length: 13; v_call: TRBV14; cdr3_aa: CASSQNRDEKLFF; cdr3_nt: TGTGCCAGCAGCCAAAACAGGGACGAAAAACTGTTTTTT
j_call: TRBJ2-7; d_call: TRBD2; clone_size: once; cdr3_length: 15; v_call: TRBV30; cdr3_aa: CAWSVGRGVAYEQYF; cdr3_nt: TGTGCCTGGAGTGTGGGCCGGGGGGTGGCCTACGAGCAGTACTTC
j_call: TRBJ2-1; d_call: NA; clone_size: few; cdr3_length: 14; v_call: TRBV6-1; cdr3_aa: CASSVPQYYNEQFF; cdr3_nt: TGTGCCAGCAGTGTCCCACAATATTACAATGAGCAGTTCTTC
j_call: TRBJ1-2; d_call: NA; clone_size: NA; cdr3_length: 13; v_call: TRBV5-4; cdr3_aa: CASSLTEGRGYTF; cdr3_nt: TGTGCCAGCAGCCTGACGGAGGGAAGGGGCTACACCTTC
j_call: TRBJ2-1; d_call: NA; clone_size: once; cdr3_length: 13; v_call: TRBV27; cdr3_aa: CASSFMSGGEQFF; cdr3_nt: TGTGCCAGCAGTTTTATGTCTGGCGGTGAGCAGTTCTTC
j_call: TRBJ1-3; d_call: NA; clone_size: NA; cdr3_length: 14; v_call: TRBV18; cdr3_aa: CASSPVGPGNTIYF; cdr3_nt: TGTGCCAGCTCACCAGTGGGCCCTGGAAACACCATATATTTT
j_call: TRBJ1-1; d_call: NA; clone_size: NA; cdr3_length: 14; v_call: TRBV2; cdr3_aa: CASSVGGQGTEAFF; cdr3_nt: TGTGCCAGCAGTGTCGGGGGGCAGGGCACTGAAGCTTTCTTT
j_call: TRBJ2-7; d_call: TRBD2; clone_size: NA; cdr3_length: 15; v_call: TRBV28; cdr3_aa: CASSMGLAEAYEQYF; cdr3_nt: TGTGCCAGCAGTATGGGACTAGCTGAAGCCTACGAGCAGTACTTC
j_call: TRBJ1-2; d_call: TRBD1; clone_size: NA; cdr3_length: 16; v_call: TRBV7-9; cdr3_aa: CASSIRTGGPNYGYTF; cdr3_nt: TGTGCCAGCAGCATCCGGACAGGGGGGCCTAACTATGGCTACACCTTC
j_call: TRBJ1-4; d_call: NA; clone_size: NA; cdr3_length: 15; v_call: TRBV6-1; cdr3_aa: CASSGPGGISEKLFF; cdr3_nt: TGTGCCAGCAGTGGTCCGGGAGGGATAAGTGAAAAACTGTTTTTT
j_call: TRBJ1-2; d_call: NA; clone_size: NA; cdr3_length: 13; v_call: TRBV19; cdr3_aa: CASSLSGPYGYTF; cdr3_nt: TGTGCCAGTAGTCTCAGCGGACCCTATGGCTACACCTTC
j_call: TRBJ2-3; d_call: NA; clone_size: NA; cdr3_length: 14; v_call: TRBV6-5; cdr3_aa: CASSPPGVADTQYF; cdr3_nt: TGTGCCAGCAGCCCCCCAGGGGTGGCAGATACGCAGTATTTT
j_call: TRBJ2-1; d_call: TRBD2; clone_size: once; cdr3_length: 14; v_call: TRBV11-2; cdr3_aa: CASSLVLAGTEQFF; cdr3_nt: TGTGCCAGCAGCTTAGTCCTAGCGGGAACTGAGCAGTTCTTC
j_call: TRBJ2-1; d_call: TRBD2; clone_size: NA; cdr3_length: 15; v_call: TRBV18; cdr3_aa: CASSRTTSGNNEQFF; cdr3_nt: TGTGCCAGCTCACGCACGACTAGCGGTAACAATGAGCAGTTCTTC
j_call: TRBJ2-5; d_call: TRBD2; clone_size: NA; cdr3_length: 16; v_call: TRBV5-1; cdr3_aa: CASSLETGGPQETQYF; cdr3_nt: TGCGCCAGCAGCTTGGAGACGGGAGGGCCCCAAGAGACCCAGTACTTC
j_call: TRBJ2-5; d_call: NA; clone_size: NA; cdr3_length: 13; v_call: TRBV29-1; cdr3_aa: CSVETGGEETQYF; cdr3_nt: TGCAGCGTGGAAACAGGGGGGGAAGAGACCCAGTACTTC
j_call: TRBJ2-2; d_call: NA; clone_size: once; cdr3_length: 16; v_call: TRBV7-3; cdr3_aa: CASSYTGTTNTGELFF; cdr3_nt: TGTGCCAGCAGCTATACCGGGACAACGAACACCGGGGAGCTGTTTTTT
j_call: TRBJ2-5; d_call: NA; clone_size: NA; cdr3_length: 13; v_call: TRBV9; cdr3_aa: CASSTGGQETQYF; cdr3_nt: TGTGCCAGCAGCACGGGGGGCCAGGAGACCCAGTACTTC
j_call: TRBJ2-7; d_call: TRBD2; clone_size: NA; cdr3_length: 15; v_call: TRBV9; cdr3_aa: CASSVAGGGAYEQYF; cdr3_nt: TGTGCCAGCAGCGTAGCTGGCGGGGGTGCCTACGAGCAGTACTTC
j_call: TRBJ2-7; d_call: NA; clone_size: NA; cdr3_length: 13; v_call: TRBV30; cdr3_aa: CAGGAGSSYEQYF; cdr3_nt: TGTGCTGGGGGGGCAGGGAGCTCCTACGAGCAGTACTTC
j_call: TRBJ1-2; d_call: NA; clone_size: NA; cdr3_length: 13; v_call: TRBV7-9; cdr3_aa: CASSTRDNYGYTF; cdr3_nt: TGTGCCAGCAGCACGCGAGATAACTATGGCTACACCTTC
j_call: TRBJ1-5; d_call: NA; clone_size: NA; cdr3_length: 15; v_call: TRBV11-2; cdr3_aa: CASSLGYSHNQPQHF; cdr3_nt: TGTGCCAGCAGCTTAGGGTACAGTCACAATCAGCCCCAGCATTTT
j_call: TRBJ1-5; d_call: NA; clone_size: NA; cdr3_length: 13; v_call: TRBV29-1; cdr3_aa: CSVGDSLNQPQHF; cdr3_nt: TGCAGCGTAGGGGACTCCCTGAATCAGCCCCAGCATTTT
j_call: TRBJ2-7; d_call: TRBD2; clone_size: NA; cdr3_length: 13; v_call: TRBV5-1; cdr3_aa: CASSAPGGSVQYF; cdr3_nt: TGCGCCAGCAGCGCTCCGGGGGGGTCGGTGCAGTACTTC
j_call: TRBJ2-7; d_call: NA; clone_size: NA; cdr3_length: 15; v_call: TRBV5-1; cdr3_aa: CASSLGSTRAGEQYF; cdr3_nt: TGCGCCAGCAGCTTGGGATCTACCAGGGCAGGGGAGCAGTACTTC
j_call: TRBJ1-2; d_call: TRBD1; clone_size: NA; cdr3_length: 17; v_call: TRBV9; cdr3_aa: CASSASRDRPTNYGYTF; cdr3_nt: TGTGCCAGCAGCGCTAGCCGGGACAGACCAACTAACTATGGCTACACCTTC
j_call: TRBJ2-1; d_call: TRBD2; clone_size: NA; cdr3_length: 17; v_call: TRBV10-3; cdr3_aa: CAISALGLAGVYNEQFF; cdr3_nt: TGTGCCATCAGTGCCCTCGGACTAGCGGGAGTCTACAATGAGCAGTTCTTC
j_call: TRBJ1-5; d_call: NA; clone_size: NA; cdr3_length: 15; v_call: TRBV19; cdr3_aa: CASSIGMAQNQPQHF; cdr3_nt: TGTGCCAGTAGTATTGGTATGGCACAGAACCAGCCCCAGCATTTT
j_call: TRBJ1-1; d_call: NA; clone_size: NA; cdr3_length: 11; v_call: TRBV29-1; cdr3_aa: CSGQGNTEAFF; cdr3_nt: TGCAGCGGCCAGGGGAACACTGAAGCTTTCTTT
j_call: TRBJ2-3; d_call: TRBD2; clone_size: NA; cdr3_length: 18; v_call: TRBV4-1; cdr3_aa: CASSLETSGDNRLDTQYF; cdr3_nt: TGCGCCAGCAGCCTCGAGACTAGCGGGGACAATCGCCTCGATACGCAGTATTTT
j_call: TRBJ2-7; d_call: TRBD1; clone_size: NA; cdr3_length: 16; v_call: TRBV4-1; cdr3_aa: CASSQAPQGWGSEQYF; cdr3_nt: TGCGCCAGCAGCCAAGCCCCACAGGGGTGGGGATCCGAGCAGTACTTC
j_call: TRBJ2-5; d_call: TRBD1; clone_size: NA; cdr3_length: 13; v_call: TRBV11-2; cdr3_aa: CASRRGQGETQYF; cdr3_nt: TGTGCCAGCAGGCGGGGACAGGGAGAGACCCAGTACTTC
j_call: TRBJ2-5; d_call: NA; clone_size: NA; cdr3_length: 14; v_call: TRBV27; cdr3_aa: CASTPNGVKETQYF; cdr3_nt: TGTGCCAGCACCCCGAACGGGGTGAAAGAGACCCAGTACTTC
j_call: TRBJ1-5; d_call: TRBD1; clone_size: NA; cdr3_length: 15; v_call: TRBV5-8; cdr3_aa: CASSLARQGGQPQHF; cdr3_nt: TGTGCCAGCAGCTTGGCCCGACAGGGGGGTCAGCCCCAGCATTTT
j_call: TRBJ1-2; d_call: TRBD1; clone_size: NA; cdr3_length: 16; v_call: TRBV5-4; cdr3_aa: CASSLAGTGGVSGYTF; cdr3_nt: TGTGCCAGCAGCTTGGCGGGGACAGGGGGGGTTAGTGGCTACACCTTC
j_call: TRBJ2-7; d_call: NA; clone_size: NA; cdr3_length: 11; v_call: TRBV30; cdr3_aa: CAWSGGYEQYF; cdr3_nt: TGTGCCTGGAGTGGGGGCTACGAGCAGTACTTC
j_call: TRBJ2-1; d_call: NA; clone_size: NA; cdr3_length: 13; v_call: TRBV14; cdr3_aa: CASSQFSLNEQFF; cdr3_nt: TGTGCCAGCAGCCAGTTTTCACTCAATGAGCAGTTCTTC
j_call: TRBJ1-1; d_call: NA; clone_size: once; cdr3_length: 13; v_call: TRBV19; cdr3_aa: CASVGTMSTEAFF; cdr3_nt: TGTGCCAGTGTGGGCACAATGAGCACTGAAGCTTTCTTT
j_call: TRBJ2-7; d_call: NA; clone_size: once; cdr3_length: 12; v_call: TRBV7-9; cdr3_aa: CASSLGIGIVYF; cdr3_nt: TGTGCCAGCAGCTTGGGCATCGGTATAGTGTACTTC
j_call: TRBJ1-3; d_call: NA; clone_size: NA; cdr3_length: 14; v_call: TRBV9; cdr3_aa: CASNPGVTGNTIYF; cdr3_nt: TGTGCCAGCAACCCCGGGGTCACTGGAAACACCATATATTTT